Detailed here is one T cell receptor (beta chain). Its antigen is currently unknown. The data were taken from a study of CD8+ T cells in alopecia areata. About the study: The drug, oral tofacitinib, was given to treated patients at 5 to 10 mg twice daily. Affected scalp percentage determined the severity score of treated patients. Study-level points and caveats: TCR sharing was clearer in mice than between patients, perhaps partly owing to patient HLA diversity. Clonality exceeded that of normal scalp in lesional scalp, most notably in alopecia totalis/universalis.

Stated treatment: oral pan-JAK inhibitor, 5-10 mg twice daily. The authors extracted RNA and reverse transcribed it into cDNA as the sequencing template. TCRdb's table, derived via immunoSEQ multiplex PCR, lists solely in-frame clones and lacks some. The repertoire holds about 97,000 clones, with almost 60% as singletons. The germline V gene has CDR1 SGHVS and CDR2 FNYEAQ. With 11 bases removed from V and 1 base from J, the gap between germline ends came to 11 bases. The CDR3 extends over 12 amino acids. The receptor was derived from a human donor with alopecia areata. This chain links TRBV7-6 with TRBJ1-1; a weak D match, TRBD1 (5 bases). Sequencing was performed on CD8+ T cells sorted from blood, taken at approximately week 60, from a patient treated with tofacitinib. Here the CDR3 reads CAVQGGNTEAFF. In DNA, the CDR3 is TGTGCCGTCCAGGGTGGGAACACTGAAGCTTTCTTT.